The 30 T cell receptor beta chains below all came from one sample that was sequenced in a study of HIV-infected patients and healthy controls. The repertoire came from unfractionated whole blood and reflected all unsorted peripheral T cells. cDNA was made from about 510 ng RNA using alpha and beta constant primers. Separate chain-specific third strand synthesis with multiplexing indices produced the alpha and beta libraries. TCRdb re-called the 5' RACE reads through MiXCR, storing one row per CDR3 protein. The sample yields about 10,000 distinct CDR3 sequences, 5.2% seen once. Sample: blood, taken before antiretroviral therapy. The source of these receptors is an adult with HIV infection.

This clonotype was counted ten times or more. The V and J genes are TRBV12-3 or TRBV12-4 and TRBJ1-5; tentative D call: TRBD1 (5 bases). Trimming shortened V by 5 bases and J by 3 bases, and 8 bases separated the two germline ends. The CDR3 extends over 13 amino acids. CDR3 nucleotides: TGTGCCAGCAGTGGACACCCCAATCAGCCCCAGCATTTT. Translated: CASSGHPNQPQHF.

V usage is TRBV19 and J usage is TRBJ2-1; D possibly corresponds to TRBD1 (5 bases). The CDR3 sequence is 12 residues long. Germline CDR1 LNHDA, CDR2 SQIVND (reference sequence). V lost 4 bases and J 4 bases, leaving 5 bases between the germline ends. The DNA of the CDR3 is TGTGCCAGTAGTACAGGGTACAATGAGCAGTTCTTC. Translating gives CASSTGYNEQFF.

This clonotype was counted at least ten times. The chain employs TRBV14 and TRBJ1-1; D is unresolved. This CDR3 spans 13 amino acids. CDR1 is SGHDN, CDR2 FVKESK, per germline. With 0 bases removed from V and 8 bases from J, the gap between germline ends came to 10 bases. The CDR3 coding sequence is TGTGCCAGCAGCCAAGATTGGAGTGAAGAAGCTTTCTTT. It encodes CASSQDWSEEAFF.

This clonotype is termed medium-sized. The chain combines TRBV4-2 with TRBJ2-2, with D possibly matching TRBD1 (6 bases). CDR1 is LGHNA and CDR2 is YNFKEQ in the germline V gene. This CDR3 has 15 amino acids. V lost 0 bases and J lost 5, with 10 bases in between. CDR3 in amino acids: CASSQDEGGTGELFF. DNA of the CDR3: TGTGCCAGCAGCCAAGATGAAGGGGGTACCGGGGAGCTGTTTTTT.

This clonotype was seen ten or more times. J is TRBJ1-1 and V is TRBV7-2; tentatively, D is TRBD1 (5 bases). V shed 5 bases and J shed 1 base, with 14 bases lying between them. This CDR3 has 15 amino acids. Looked up from germline, CDR1 is SGHTA and CDR2 is FQGNSA. CDR3 protein: CASSLLGTWNTEAFF. The CDR3 DNA follows: TGTGCCAGCAGCCTATTGGGGACTTGGAACACTGAAGCTTTCTTT.

This clonotype came up many times. The chain recombines TRBV10-3 with TRBJ2-1; D remains ambiguous. Germline-derived CDR1 and CDR2 are ENHRY and SYGVKD. The CDR3 sequence is 13 residues long. Trimming left V 4 bases short and J 5 bases short, with 9 bases between. DNA for the CDR3: TGTGCCATCAGTGCGGCAGACCACAATGAGCAGTTCTTC. It specifies CAISAADHNEQFF.

Only one count was recorded for this clonotype. A much larger clone differs from this one at a single base, so this may be a read error. The CDR3 does not close with the conserved phenylalanine or tryptophan, likely indicating a read error. The V call is TRBV24-1, the J call TRBJ2-1, with TRBD1 matching over 8 bases. This CDR3 contains 12 residues. From germline, CDR1 is KGHDR and CDR2 SFDVKD. The V and J ends lost 11 bases and 5 bases, in that order; junction bases with no gene match: 4. CDR3 region: CASSQGDNEQFL. Written as DNA, the CDR3 is TGTGCCAGTTCACAGGGGGACAATGAGCAGTTCCTT.

The table lists this clonotype with many counts. The chain uses TRBV5-1 and TRBJ2-7; maybe TRBD2 (5 bases). The CDR3 covers 13 residues. Trimming pared 2 bases from V and 4 bases from J, leaving 10 bases between. Germline V gene data show CDR1 as SGHRS and CDR2 as YFSETQ. Written as DNA, the CDR3 is TGCGCCAGCAGCTTTGTAAGCGGTTACGAGCAGTACTTC. Amino acid sequence: CASSFVSGYEQYF. The full variable domain, rest sourced from reference TRBV5-1 and TRBJ2-7, is KAGVTQTPRYLIKTRGQQVTLSCSPISGHRSVSWYQQTPGQGLQFLFEYFSETQRNKGNFPGRFSGRQFSNSRSEMNVSTLELGDSALYLCASSFVSGYEQYFGPGTRLTVT.

This clonotype was counted ten times or more. The V and J genes are TRBV2 and TRBJ2-1; 10 nucleotides line up with TRBD1. V lost 1 base to trimming and J lost 4 bases; unmatched junction nucleotides: 4. The CDR3 is made up of 16 amino acids. The V gene's germline CDR1 is SNHLY and CDR2 FYNNEI. The CDR3 is CASSEGGTGDYNEQFF. CDR3 nucleotide sequence: TGTGCCAGCAGTGAAGGTGGGACAGGGGATTACAATGAGCAGTTCTTC.

This clonotype is categorized as medium-sized. The V and J genes are TRBV7-9 and TRBJ1-1, with 7 bases matching TRBD1. Trimming took 1 base from V and 5 from J; bases not matched to a gene: 4. The length of the CDR3 is 14 residues. Germline CDR1 is SEHNR and CDR2 is FQNEAQ (reference sequence). In DNA form, the CDR3 reads TGTGCCAGCAGCTTAGGGCAGGGGGAGACTGAAGCTTTCTTT. Protein product: CASSLGQGETEAFF.

This clonotype was picked up many times. The rearrangement joins TRBV7-6 to TRBJ2-3; TRBD2 matches at 8 bases. Per the germline V gene, CDR1 is SGHVS and CDR2 is FNYEAQ. Trimming cost V 5 bases and J 1 base; bases outside gene matches: 5. CDR3 length equals 15 residues. The CDR3 DNA follows: TGTGCCAGCAGCACCAGCGGGGGTGGCACAGATACGCAGTATTTT. Amino acid sequence: CASSTSGGGTDTQYF.

In its sample, this clonotype was seen many times. This chain links TRBV7-9 with TRBJ2-5; D may be TRBD1 (5 bases). The CDR3 contains 16 residues. The V end lost 4 bases, the J end lost 9 bases, and 24 bases lay between the germline ends. The V gene's germline CDR1 is SEHNR and CDR2 FQNEAQ (reference sequence). This chain's CDR3 is CASSSLIGASFRAQYF. DNA of the CDR3: TGTGCCAGCAGCTCCCTTATTGGGGCCTCCTTCAGGGCCCAGTACTTC.

This clonotype was found many times. The rearrangement joins TRBV27 to TRBJ2-5, with 9 nucleotides matching TRBD2. Germline V lookup: CDR1 MNHEY, CDR2 SMNVEV (reference sequence). Unmatched junction bases numbered 14, after V lost 5 bases and J lost 4 bases. This CDR3 is built from 17 residues. The CDR3 is CASSSKGVLAGLETQYF. Written as DNA, the CDR3 is TGTGCCAGCAGTAGCAAGGGCGTGCTAGCGGGATTAGAGACCCAGTACTTC.

This clonotype was picked up many times. V gene TRBV14 combines with J gene TRBJ2-5; 12 nucleotides line up with TRBD2. The junction had 9 bases not matched to a gene; V was cut back by 2 bases and J by 2 bases. The CDR3 spans 18 residues. The germline CDR1 and CDR2 sequences are SGHDN and FVKESK. CDR3 sequence reads: CASSQRLGTSGPQETQYF. The CDR3 nucleotides are TGTGCCAGCAGCCAAAGGCTTGGGACTAGCGGGCCGCAAGAGACCCAGTACTTC.

This clonotype was recorded at least ten times. The CDR3 DNA reads as TGCAGTGCTTCAAAGGGGACCCAGTACTTC. Translated, it gives CSASKGTQYF. V usage is TRBV20-1 and J usage is TRBJ2-5, with D hard to call. This CDR3 region has 10 residues. Germline CDR1 is DFQATT and CDR2 is SNEGSKA (reference sequence). V was clipped by 5 bases and J by 7 bases, with 8 bases between them.

This clonotype was seen many times. The chain joins TRBV7-9 to TRBJ2-7; 13 nucleotides match TRBD2. With 4 bases clipped from V and 3 bases from J, the junction kept 6 bases outside the gene matches. Germline V gives CDR1 SEHNR, CDR2 FQNEAQ (reference sequence). This CDR3 comprises 16 residues. CDR3 in amino acids: CASSSHGTSGDYEQYF. The CDR3 DNA reads as TGTGCCAGCAGCTCCCATGGGACTAGCGGGGACTACGAGCAGTACTTC.

This clonotype was detected many times. The rearrangement links TRBV5-6 to TRBJ2-7; 7 nucleotides line up with TRBD1. Trimming took 2 bases from V and 5 from J; bases not matched to a gene: 7. CDR3 size: 14 residues. CDR1 SGHDT and CDR2 YYEEEE come from the germline V gene. The DNA for the CDR3 is TGTGCCAGCAGCTTCGGACAGGTCGTCCACGAGCAGTACTTC. It translates to CASSFGQVVHEQYF.

This clonotype came up many times. V gene TRBV30 combines with J gene TRBJ2-3; 9 bases match TRBD2. J lost 2 bases, V lost 0 bases, and 6 bases had no gene match. Looked up from germline, CDR1 is GTSNPN and CDR2 is SVGIG (reference sequence). CDR3 length: 16 amino acids. CDR3 nucleotides: TGTGCCTGGAGTGTCGGAGCGGGGGGTCCCACAGATACGCAGTATTTT. This codes for CAWSVGAGGPTDTQYF.

By frequency in the sample, this clonotype is medium-sized. CDR3 nucleotides: TGTGCCAGCAGCCCGAGGACAGACAACTATGGCTACACCTTC. This translates into CASSPRTDNYGYTF. V and J are TRBV7-9 and TRBJ1-2, with TRBD1 as a possible D gene (6 bases). Per the germline V gene, CDR1 is SEHNR and CDR2 is FQNEAQ (reference sequence). V lost 5 bases, J lost 2 bases, and 12 bases lay in between. This CDR3 is 14 amino acids long.

In this sample, this clonotype is medium-sized. In DNA form, the CDR3 reads TGCAGTGCTGGAGTGTTGGGGGGCCTCCTCCTAGATACGCAGTATTTT. As protein: CSAGVLGGLLLDTQYF. The chain joins TRBV20-1 to TRBJ2-3; D may match TRBD1 or TRBD2 (6 bases each). Germline CDR1 DFQATT, CDR2 SNEGSKA (reference sequence). The CDR3 runs to 16 residues. Trimming removed 5 bases at V and 5 bases at J, with 23 bases between.

In this sample, this clonotype turned up many times. This chain uses TRBV5-4 with TRBJ2-6; no reliable D call. From germline, CDR1 is SGHNT and CDR2 YYREEE (reference sequence). Trimming took 1 base from V and 9 from J, leaving 8 bases between them. The CDR3 runs to 13 residues. CDR3 loop: CASSLPPFNVLTF. CDR3 bases: TGTGCCAGCAGCTTGCCCCCCTTCAACGTCCTGACTTTC.

This clonotype appeared many times. The rearrangement uses TRBV7-2 and TRBJ2-7; TRBD1 or TRBD2 may be the D gene (5 bases each). CDR1 and CDR2 from the germline V gene are SGHTA and FQGNSA. This CDR3 has 15 amino acids. V lost 6 bases and J 0 bases, leaving 15 bases between the germline ends. The CDR3: CASSTGRMSSYEQYF. For the CDR3, the DNA is TGTGCCAGCAGTACGGGACGGATGAGCTCCTACGAGCAGTACTTC.

At least ten counts were recorded for this clonotype. V is TRBV7-9 and J is TRBJ2-1; D tentatively reads TRBD1 or TRBD2 (5 bases each). The CDR3 covers 14 residues. Germline loops: CDR1 SEHNR, CDR2 FQNEAQ (reference sequence). The V end was cut by 1 base, the J end by 4 bases, with 8 bases between. CDR3 nucleotide sequence: TGTGCCAGCAGCTTAGGGGGGTTTTACAATGAGCAGTTCTTC. It is translated as CASSLGGFYNEQFF.

At least ten counts were recorded for this clonotype. The chain is built from TRBV28 and TRBJ2-5; 7 positions match TRBD2. V shed 2 bases and J 7 bases; nucleotides not matched to a gene: 4. The CDR3 is made up of 13 amino acids. CDR1 MDHEN and CDR2 SYDVKM come from the germline V gene. CDR3 sequence (DNA): TGTGCCAGCAGTTTAGCGGGGGAAGGGACCCAGTACTTC. Amino acid sequence: CASSLAGEGTQYF.

This clonotype is medium-sized in the sample. The rearrangement joins TRBV28 to TRBJ2-1, with 9 bases identical to TRBD2. V lost 7 bases, J lost 2 bases, and 9 bases stayed unmatched. Germline V gene sequence: CDR1 MDHEN, CDR2 SYDVKM. The CDR3 length is 16 residues. CDR3 loop: CASMTWASGTYNEQFF. CDR3 DNA: TGTGCCAGCATGACGTGGGCTAGCGGGACCTACAATGAGCAGTTCTTC.

By proportion, this clonotype is medium-sized. The chain links TRBV6-1 to TRBJ1-2; no clear D gene. Germline CDR1 MNHNS, CDR2 SASEGT. The CDR3 is 13 amino acids. V was cut by 2 bases and J by 5 bases, with 9 bases left in between. The chain's CDR3 is CASSEWSEYGYTF. The CDR3 DNA is TGTGCCAGCAGTGAATGGTCTGAGTATGGCTACACCTTC.

This clonotype qualifies as medium-sized. The chain links TRBV2 to TRBJ2-5; TRBD2 might be the D (6 bases). Trimming took 10 bases from V and 2 from J, leaving 14 bases between them. The CDR3 runs to 13 residues. Germline CDR1 SNHLY, CDR2 FYNNEI. DNA for the CDR3: TGTGCCAACGGGGACTCGGGGCAAGAGACCCAGTACTTC. Amino acids: CANGDSGQETQYF.

In this sample, this clonotype turned up many times. The gene calls are TRBV20-1 and TRBJ2-1; 11 nucleotides agree with TRBD2. This CDR3 region has 18 residues. In germline, CDR1 is DFQATT, CDR2 SNEGSKA (reference sequence). V gave up 0 bases and J gave up 2 bases; unmatched junction bases: 9. Here the CDR3 reads CSARDTASGGSPYNEQFF. CDR3 sequence (DNA): TGCAGTGCTAGAGATACGGCTAGCGGGGGGTCCCCCTACAATGAGCAGTTCTTC.

This clonotype was counted between two and nine times. The chain employs TRBV27 and TRBJ2-5, with D tentatively TRBD1 (5 bases). The V and J ends lost 8 bases and 7 bases respectively, with 17 bases between them. Germline CDR1 is MNHEY and CDR2 is SMNVEV (reference sequence). The CDR3 has 13 residues. CDR3 sequence: CASSIRAQGTQYF. For the CDR3, the DNA is TGTGCCAGCTCTATAAGAGCCCAGGGGACCCAGTACTTC.

This clonotype was detected ten times or more. This chain joins TRBV7-9 and TRBJ2-1; TRBD2 agrees at 9 bases. V was pared by 5 bases and J by 7 bases, with 15 bases of the junction left unmatched. The CDR3 spans 17 residues. Germline CDR1 SEHNR, CDR2 FQNEAQ (reference sequence). The CDR3, as DNA: TGTGCCAGCAGCGACAGGTTAGCGGGGGCCATGGAGAATGAGCAGTTCTTC. Residues: CASSDRLAGAMENEQFF. Complete variable domain (other parts from reference TRBV7-9 and TRBJ2-1): DTGVSQNPRHKITKRGQNVTFRCDPISEHNRLYWYRQTLGQGPEFLTYFQNEAQLEKSRLLSDRFSAERPKGSFSTLEIQRTEQGDSAMYLCASSDRLAGAMENEQFFGPGTRLTVL.